The subject of this entry is one TCR beta chain. This clone appeared many times. The antigen it recognizes is unknown. Base qualities are not at hand, and no much larger clone is one base apart. This record belongs to a study of shared clonotypes between healthy human individuals (dated by TCRdb to the early 2020s). Turning to the overall study: The cohort included a few men and a couple of women between 18 and 49 years of age. For each donor, three plates each were used for CD4 naive and CD4 memory, two plates were used for CD8 naive, and one plate was used for CD8 memory. To estimate repertoire size and how much clonotype sharing occurs between individuals, the study deeply sequenced the blood TCR repertoires of roughly 5 healthy adults. To increase sequencing depth and limit assay-specific biases, different laboratories used diverse techniques to prepare libraries and sequence TCR repertoires. Per donor, leukapheresis produced somewhere between about 0.85 and 8.9 billion PBMCs.

TCR CDR3 regions were amplified from genomic DNA by multiplex PCR using the deep immunoSEQ assay. Extracted genomic DNA from each cell subset was spread evenly across all wells of several immunoSEQ 96-well plates, with each plate serving as a replicate. For sorted subsets, 200 to 250 ng of genomic DNA, equivalent to 25,000 to 35,000 T cell genomes, went into each replicate PCR. Purified libraries were measured with a Qubit 3.0 fluorometer, size-checked on a Bioanalyzer 2100, and measured again with the KAPA Library Quantification kit. Every immunoSEQ 96-well plate was sequenced on a separate single-read 150-cycle Illumina NextSeq 550 flow cell. Turning to the authors' computational methods: Because only junctional sequences without quality scores were contained in the immunoSEQ output, filtering matching that applied to full-length reads could not be performed. To assign V/J genes and CDR3, sequences were annotated using PyIR, a Python wrapper for IgBLAST v1.9, with IMGT germline references. Reads with weak V/J assignments (E-value above 1e-6), missing CDR3, stop codons, out-of-frame junctions, or ambiguous translated residues were removed. A V3J clonotype was defined by an identical inferred V gene, J gene, and CDR3 amino acid sequence. Percentage overlap between repertoires was calculated by dividing the number of shared unique clonotypes by the size of the smaller repertoire. Richness of each repertoire was evaluated using RTK rarefaction, the Chao1 estimator, and Recon v2.1 estimates of unobserved clonotypes. OLGA was used to compute generation probabilities for all TCRbeta clonotypes that the gDNA method yielded from a handful of donors. As stored in TCRdb, this immuneACCESS dataset retains in-frame rearrangements with V and J assigned. A fraction of the clones does not appear; measured against another copy, unresolved V genes explain less than half of the discrepancy, and the remainder lacks a known reason. The D gene and trimming were derived from the DNA, and the V and J assignments and clone size from that table. The sample table contains about 680,000 clones; only one count was recorded for more than 70% of them. 1.8% of the sample rests with the top ten.

The CDR1 and CDR2 encoded by the germline V gene are MRHNA and SNTAGT. Compared with germline, V lacks 2 bases and J lacks 7 bases; bases without a gene match: 3. The CDR3 holds 14 amino acids from the cysteine to the phenylalanine. The DNA shown is the 42-base CDR3, in frame from base 1. The donors were healthy, HIV-negative adults with no recently reported acute infections or vaccinations. Every donor was a Caucasian adult living in Nashville, Tennessee, USA. Magnetic negative selection was used to enrich CD4+ T cells, after which naive cells were positively selected on CD45RA and the negative fraction became the memory subset. After blood collection by leukapheresis, PBMCs were isolated using Ficoll-Histopaque density gradient centrifugation and then cryopreserved in the vapor phase of liquid nitrogen. Purity and quantity of every magnetically sorted T cell population were checked by analytical flow cytometry. Genomic DNA was isolated from each sorted fraction and quantified by UV absorbance on a Nanodrop 2000c.

What the study reported, not specific to this receptor: Sampling was limited to blood, and TCR repertoires in tissue likely differ from TCR repertoires in blood. Sharing across four donors was observed for about 4.8% of naive CD4, under 4% of naive CD8, 2% to 2.5% of memory CD4, and about 0.4% of memory CD8 clonotypes. Pairwise subsampling indicated that sequencing depth was expected to affect the degree of clonotype sharing among donors. Rarefaction of sorted-subset datasets indicated incomplete sequencing despite the large sequencing depth. Because the study included only a small number of donors, the genetic and exposure-history diversity represented was limited. Naive subsets generally had larger estimated clonotype richness than memory subsets. Compared with non-shared clonotypes, the clonotypes found in all four sorted-subset donors had higher generation probabilities.

Specimen: memory CD4+ T cells sorted from blood. The cell subset or site label corresponds to: CD45RA-negative fraction. Recombination linked TRBV6-4 to TRBJ2-1; 9 middle bases align to TRBD2. This receptor was obtained from a woman under 40 in good health. The CDR3 protein is CASSDAGGGNEQFF. At the DNA level, the sequence is TGTGCCAGCAGTGACGCGGGAGGGGGGAATGAGCAGTTCTTC.